This T cell receptor (beta chain) appears in the sequencing data of a study of technical replicates of blood from several donors. Germline V gives CDR1 MRHNA, CDR2 SNTAGT. V was shortened by 8 bases and J by 9 bases, with 8 bases between the two germline ends. The CDR3 spans 10 residues. Assay: immunoSEQ multiplex PCR; the TCRdb copy retains only in-frame clones and omits some. Among 55,000 to 75,000 clones, 90% to 95% were seen once, and the ten largest hold about 4.5%. The gene calls are TRBV6-4 and TRBJ2-1; D is perhaps TRBD1 (6 bases). The sequence was obtained from a human donor in good health. Some clones in this sample may be carry-over from other donors' samples. Material for sequencing was PBMCs. The CDR3, as DNA: TGTGCCAGCTTACAGGGTGAGCAGTTCTTC. This codes for CASLQGEQFF.